Listed below are T cell receptor beta chains from one sample, sequenced in a study of T cell responses to AZD1222 COVID-19 vaccine. Some clones are missing from TCRdb's copy, which holds only in-frame ones; the method was immunoSEQ multiplex PCR. This sample yields some 120,000 clones, of which 70% to 90% are seen a single time; roughly 9% belongs to the top ten. Sequenced here: peripheral blood, sampled on day 0 of AZD1222 vaccination. These receptors were taken from an adult in good health. Each CDR3 is given with its conserved first and last residue. A D gene is named only where the DNA matches it firmly. Size values are once, few and many counts, or a class for expanded clones, and some rows have none.

size: NA; V: TRBV28; D: NA; J: TRBJ1-2; DNA: TGTGCCAGCAGTTTACCTGGACGTCGTTCGGCGCAGAGGTACTATGGCTACACCTTC; CDR3: CASSLPGRRSAQRYYGYTF
size: NA; V: TRBV7-2; D: NA; J: TRBJ2-5; DNA: TGTGCCAGCAGCCGGGACCAACAAGAGACCCAGTACTTC; CDR3: CASSRDQQETQYF
size: NA; V: TRBV19; D: NA; J: TRBJ2-1; DNA: TGTGCCAGTAGTATAGAACGAGTTGCCTACAATGAGCAGTTCTTC; CDR3: CASSIERVAYNEQFF
size: few; V: TRBV3-1/TRBV3-2; D: NA; J: TRBJ1-5; DNA: TGTGCCAGCAGCCAAGCAGGAAGCAATCAGCCCCAGCATTTT; CDR3: CASSQAGSNQPQHF
size: once; V: TRBV14; D: TRBD1; J: TRBJ1-6; DNA: TGTGCCAGCAGCCACAGGGGGCAAAATTCACCCCTCCACTTT; CDR3: CASSHRGQNSPLHF
size: NA; V: TRBV6-4; D: TRBD2; J: TRBJ2-3; DNA: TGTGCCAGCAGTGATCTCAGCGGGGGGGGCACAGATACGCAGTATTTT; CDR3: CASSDLSGGGTDTQYF
size: NA; V: TRBV18; D: NA; J: TRBJ1-1; DNA: TGTGCCAGCTCACCACCGGCAGGGGTTGGTGAAGCTTTCTTT; CDR3: CASSPPAGVGEAFF
size: NA; V: TRBV29-1; D: NA; J: TRBJ1-2; DNA: TGCAGCGTTGAACGGTGGGACCCAGGGGGCTACACCTTC; CDR3: CSVERWDPGGYTF
size: NA; V: TRBV7-2; D: TRBD1; J: TRBJ1-1; DNA: TGTGCCAGCAGCTCGAGGACAGGGAGCCCCCTAGGAACTGAAGCTTTCTTT; CDR3: CASSSRTGSPLGTEAFF
size: NA; V: TRBV15; D: NA; J: TRBJ1-2; DNA: TGTGCCACCAGCAGAGATAAGGGTTCCGGTGGCTACACCTTC; CDR3: CATSRDKGSGGYTF
size: NA; V: TRBV24-1; D: TRBD1; J: TRBJ1-1; DNA: TGTGCCACCAGTGGACAGGGAGTTGCTGAAGCTTTCTTT; CDR3: CATSGQGVAEAFF
size: NA; V: TRBV5-1; D: NA; J: TRBJ2-7; DNA: TGCGCCAGCAGCTGGTTTTACGAGCAGTACTTC; CDR3: CASSWFYEQYF
size: NA; V: TRBV5-4; D: NA; J: TRBJ1-2; DNA: TGTGCCAGCAGCTGGATAACAGAAAACTATGGCTACACCTTC; CDR3: CASSWITENYGYTF
size: NA; V: TRBV27; D: TRBD1; J: TRBJ1-6; DNA: TGTGCCAGCAGGATGGGACAGTCTCGTGGGGCCCTCCACTTT; CDR3: CASRMGQSRGALHF
size: NA; V: TRBV13; D: TRBD1; J: TRBJ2-1; DNA: TGTGCCAGCAAACAAGGGCAGGGGGCCAACAATGAGCAGTTCTTC; CDR3: CASKQGQGANNEQFF
size: NA; V: TRBV30; D: NA; J: TRBJ2-1; DNA: TGTGCCTGGAGTCCTGCAGACGGAGACCGGTTCTTC; CDR3: CAWSPADGDRFF
size: NA; V: TRBV6-2/TRBV6-3; D: TRBD2; J: TRBJ2-1; DNA: TGTGCCAGCAGTTACTCGGGACTTTCCGGACTAGCGGGACGTTACAATGAGCAGTTCTTC; CDR3: CASSYSGLSGLAGRYNEQFF
size: NA; V: TRBV5-1; D: TRBD1; J: TRBJ1-2; DNA: TGCGCCAGCAGCTTGGACGGGACAGGGGTTAACTATGGCTACACCTTC; CDR3: CASSLDGTGVNYGYTF
size: NA; V: TRBV2; D: NA; J: TRBJ1-2; DNA: TGTGCCAGCAGATCGACAGCCTACTATGGCTACACCTTC; CDR3: CASRSTAYYGYTF
size: NA; V: TRBV9; D: NA; J: TRBJ2-3; DNA: TGTGCCAGCAGCGTCGGGGGCCCCGGCGGGGATACGCAGTATTTT; CDR3: CASSVGGPGGDTQYF
size: NA; V: TRBV11-3; D: NA; J: TRBJ2-3; DNA: TGTGCCAGCGGGCGGGGCTTCGTAGATACGCAGTATTTT; CDR3: CASGRGFVDTQYF
size: NA; V: TRBV27; D: NA; J: TRBJ2-7; DNA: TGTGCCAGCAGTTTAACCCGCAGGGTCTCCTACGAGCAGTACTTC; CDR3: CASSLTRRVSYEQYF
size: NA; V: TRBV6-5; D: NA; J: TRBJ2-7; DNA: TGTGCCAGCAGTTATCGGGGGCTTACCTACGAGCAGTACTTC; CDR3: CASSYRGLTYEQYF
size: NA; V: TRBV12-3/TRBV12-4; D: NA; J: TRBJ1-6; DNA: TGTGCCAGCACCTTCGAGGTTAATTCACCCCTCCACTTT; CDR3: CASTFEVNSPLHF
size: NA; V: TRBV30; D: NA; J: TRBJ1-6; DNA: TGTGCCTGGGGTTTTGGTACAGCATCTAATTCACCCCTCCACTTT; CDR3: CAWGFGTASNSPLHF
size: NA; V: TRBV21-1; D: NA; J: TRBJ1-5; DNA: TGTGCCAGCAGCAAGCAAGGACAGGTCGAGAATCAGCCCCAGCATTTT; CDR3: CASSKQGQVENQPQHF
size: NA; V: TRBV11-3; D: NA; J: TRBJ2-7; DNA: TGTACCAGCAGCTCCCGGGACGGGTACGGGGAGCAGTACTTC; CDR3: CTSSSRDGYGEQYF
size: NA; V: TRBV6-5; D: TRBD1; J: TRBJ2-7; DNA: TGTGCCAGCAGTTACTCACGGACAGGGTCCCACGAGCAGTACTTC; CDR3: CASSYSRTGSHEQYF
size: NA; V: TRBV6-5; D: TRBD1; J: TRBJ2-7; DNA: TGTGCCAGCAGTCGGACCGGGACAGCGTCCTACGAGCAGTACTTC; CDR3: CASSRTGTASYEQYF
size: NA; V: TRBV7-2; D: TRBD2; J: TRBJ2-7; DNA: TGTGCCAGCAGCCGGGGACTACAAACCTACGAGCAGTACTTC; CDR3: CASSRGLQTYEQYF
size: NA; V: TRBV7-2; D: NA; J: TRBJ1-4; DNA: TGTGCCAGTACGGCGACTCGCAATGAAAAACTGTTTTTT; CDR3: CASTATRNEKLFF
size: once; V: TRBV29-1; D: NA; J: TRBJ2-1; DNA: TGCAGCGTTGGGGGCGGGGCACCCTCGGGGGATGAGCAGTTCTTC; CDR3: CSVGGGAPSGDEQFF
size: NA; V: TRBV9; D: NA; J: TRBJ2-7; DNA: TGTGCCAGCAGCGTGAGGGGCGGGACCCCTGCGGGCGAGCAGTACTTC; CDR3: CASSVRGGTPAGEQYF